A selection of T cell receptor beta chains follows, all from one sample in a study of neoadjuvant anti-PD-1 for oral cavity cancer. Sequencing used immunoSEQ multiplex PCR; TCRdb keeps in-frame clones, though not all of them. The table has 14,000 or so clones, more than 65% seen once. Sample: PBMCs, taken after nivolumab (anti-PD-1) treatment. The receptors were gathered from a person aged 35-79 years with oral cavity squamous cell carcinoma. The CDR3 runs from the conserved cysteine through the conserved F or W. The D gene is left open where the match is weak. Where a row states a size, it is once, few, many or the class of an expanded clone; other rows omit it.

CDR3	DNA	J	V	size	D
CASSGTSGRRETQYF	TGTGCCAGCAGCGGTACTAGCGGGAGAAGGGAGACCCAGTACTTC	TRBJ2-5	TRBV9	.	TRBD2
CASSPRGGTEAFF	TGTGCCAGCAGCCCCAGGGGGGGAACTGAAGCTTTCTTT	TRBJ1-1	TRBV11-1	.	TRBD1
CATSVDASSYNSPLHF	TGTGCCACCAGCGTGGACGCGAGCTCCTATAATTCACCCCTCCACTTT	TRBJ1-6	TRBV15	.	.
CASSPLPEGDEQYF	TGTGCCAGCAGCCCGCTCCCTGAAGGGGACGAGCAGTACTTC	TRBJ2-7	TRBV7-9	few	.
CASSYGQGTDTQYF	TGTGCCAGCAGTTACGGTCAGGGTACCGATACGCAGTATTTT	TRBJ2-3	TRBV6-5	.	.
CASSVGDSSYNEQFF	TGTGCCAGCAGCGTAGGCGACAGTTCCTACAATGAGCAGTTCTTC	TRBJ2-1	TRBV9	.	.
CASSHVRNYNEQFF	TGCGCCAGCAGCCACGTCAGGAACTACAATGAGCAGTTCTTC	TRBJ2-1	TRBV4-1	.	.
CASSSALSTGNQPQHF	TGTGCCAGCAGCTCCGCCTTAAGCACAGGGAACCAGCCCCAGCATTTT	TRBJ1-5	TRBV7-8	.	.
CASSPRQVSQPQHF	TGTGCCAGCAGTCCCCGACAGGTCAGTCAGCCCCAGCATTTT	TRBJ1-5	TRBV6-5	few	.
CASSPGESQPQHF	TGTGCCAGCTCACCAGGGGAAAGTCAGCCCCAGCATTTT	TRBJ1-5	TRBV18	few	.
CASSYVYGQSEQYF	TGTGCCAGCAGTTACGTTTATGGGCAAAGCGAGCAGTACTTC	TRBJ2-7	TRBV6-6	few	.
CASSSGGLTYNEQFF	TGTGCCAGCAGCTCCGGGGGCTTAACCTACAATGAGCAGTTCTTC	TRBJ2-1	TRBV28	.	.
CASSQGGSTEKLFF	TGTGCCAGCAGCCAAGGTGGTTCCACTGAAAAACTGTTTTTT	TRBJ1-4	TRBV7-6	once	.
CASSVDNRGGGYTF	TGTGCCAGCAGCGTAGACAACAGGGGCGGCGGCTACACCTTC	TRBJ1-2	TRBV9	.	TRBD1
CASSLDRQPQHF	TGTGCCAGCAGCTTAGACAGGCAGCCCCAGCATTTT	TRBJ1-5	TRBV7-9	.	.
CSASGTGGTEAFF	TGCAGTGCTTCGGGGACAGGGGGCACTGAAGCTTTCTTT	TRBJ1-1	TRBV29-1	.	TRBD1
CASSLGVFGPGDTEAFF	TGCGCCAGCAGCTTGGGAGTTTTTGGACCCGGGGACACTGAAGCTTTCTTT	TRBJ1-1	TRBV5-1	few	.
CATSGQGQKTEAFF	TGTGCCACCAGCGGACAGGGGCAGAAGACTGAAGCTTTCTTT	TRBJ1-1	TRBV15	.	TRBD1
CASSEISGQFF	TGTGCCAGCAGTGAAATCTCGGGGCAGTTCTTC	TRBJ2-1	TRBV2	.	.
CASSVDRQGLHYGYTF	TGTGCCAGCAGCGTAGATCGACAGGGATTACACTATGGCTACACCTTC	TRBJ1-2	TRBV9	.	TRBD1
CASSLAGTPYEQYF	TGTGCCAGCAGCTTAGCCGGGACCCCCTACGAGCAGTACTTC	TRBJ2-7	TRBV7-9	.	.
CASRIYNSPLHF	TGTGCCAGCAGGATCTATAATTCACCCCTCCACTTT	TRBJ1-6	TRBV2	.	.
CASSQDRGEGREEQYF	TGTGCCAGCAGCCAAGATAGGGGGGAGGGACGCGAGGAGCAGTACTTC	TRBJ2-7	TRBV4-2	.	.
CASRTGTAAGELFF	TGTGCCAGCAGGACGGGGACCGCCGCCGGGGAGCTGTTTTTT	TRBJ2-2	TRBV7-2	once	.
CASSLLHSNQPQHF	TGTGCCAGCAGTCTGCTACATAGCAATCAGCCCCAGCATTTT	TRBJ1-5	TRBV6-5	few	.
CASSFIGGHNTGELFF	TGTGCCAGCAGCTTTATCGGCGGGCACAACACCGGGGAGCTGTTTTTT	TRBJ2-2	TRBV5-5	.	.
CAIREQQGIGGYTF	TGTGCCATACGAGAGCAACAGGGGATAGGCGGCTACACCTTC	TRBJ1-2	TRBV2	once	TRBD1
CAISESGQAPAFF	TGTGCCATCAGTGAGTCGGGACAGGCACCAGCTTTCTTT	TRBJ1-1	TRBV10-3	.	TRBD1
CASSLGGTAGYTF	TGTGCCAGCAGCTTAGGAGGGACGGCTGGCTACACCTTC	TRBJ1-2	TRBV7-2	few	.
CASSLAGAGTNTEAFF	TGTGCCAGCAGCTTGGCCGGGGCAGGGACGAACACTGAAGCTTTCTTT	TRBJ1-1	TRBV5-5	.	.
CASSVFLGKDEKLFF	TGTGCCAGCAGCGTGTTTCTGGGGAAAGATGAAAAACTGTTTTTT	TRBJ1-4	TRBV9	.	.
CASNLRPGRPIYEQYF	TGTGCCAGCAATTTAAGGCCAGGGCGGCCCATCTACGAGCAGTACTTC	TRBJ2-7	TRBV27	.	.
CASSWGDRQGYTF	TGCGCCAGCAGCTGGGGGGACAGGCAAGGCTACACCTTC	TRBJ1-2	TRBV5-1	.	TRBD1
CASYQSGETQYF	TGCGCCAGCTACCAGAGCGGGGAGACCCAGTACTTC	TRBJ2-5	TRBV5-1	.	.
CASSLTGGHEQYF	TGTGCCAGCAGCTTAACAGGGGGCCACGAGCAGTACTTC	TRBJ2-7	TRBV7-3	.	TRBD1
CASSLGGETYEQYF	TGTGCCAGCAGCTTAGGTGGGGAAACCTACGAGCAGTACTTC	TRBJ2-7	TRBV7-6	.	.
CASSPSGNEQFF	TGTGCCAGCAGCCCCTCCGGCAATGAGCAGTTCTTC	TRBJ2-1	TRBV7-3	.	.
CASSLYPGNNEQFF	TGTGCCAGCAGCCTATATCCGGGCAACAATGAGCAGTTCTTC	TRBJ2-1	TRBV6-5	.	.
CASTPQDTQYF	TGTGCCAGCACTCCTCAAGATACGCAGTATTTT	TRBJ2-3	TRBV2	.	.
CASSVVWTSGRDEQFF	TGTGCCAGCAGCGTAGTCTGGACTAGCGGGAGAGATGAGCAGTTCTTC	TRBJ2-1	TRBV9	.	TRBD2
CASSELGGGQHF	TGCGCCAGCAGTGAGCTAGGGGGCGGCCAGCATTTT	TRBJ1-5	TRBV10-2	.	TRBD1
CATSSGTYEQYF	TGTGCCACCAGTAGCGGGACCTACGAGCAGTACTTC	TRBJ2-7	TRBV10-3	.	TRBD2
CASSLIDRRNTEAFF	TGTGCCAGCAGCTTGATAGACCGGAGAAACACTGAAGCTTTCTTT	TRBJ1-1	TRBV5-4	.	.
CAWVPGLAPTDTQYF	TGTGCCTGGGTTCCGGGACTAGCGCCTACAGATACGCAGTATTTT	TRBJ2-3	TRBV30	.	TRBD2
CASSDQVYSGPQHF	TGTGCCAGCAGTGACCAGGTTTATTCAGGGCCCCAGCATTTT	TRBJ1-5	TRBV2	.	.
CASWGGPFYQETQYF	TGTGCCAGCTGGGGGGGACCCTTTTACCAAGAGACCCAGTACTTC	TRBJ2-5	TRBV2	few	TRBD2
CASSLVGHPRTEAFF	TGTGCCAGCAGCTTAGTAGGACACCCGCGCACTGAAGCTTTCTTT	TRBJ1-1	TRBV7-9	.	.
CASSSRTGSYNEQFF	TGTGCCAGCAGTTCTCGGACAGGGTCCTACAATGAGCAGTTCTTC	TRBJ2-1	TRBV6-1	.	TRBD1
CASSVPSSTLTVNTEAFF	TGTGCCAGCAGTGTCCCCTCATCTACTCTGACCGTAAACACTGAAGCTTTCTTT	TRBJ1-1	TRBV6-1	once	.
CASSPGRWSNQPQHF	TGTGCCAGCTCACCAGGGAGGTGGAGCAATCAGCCCCAGCATTTT	TRBJ1-5	TRBV18	.	.
CAWRKEGGGTDTQYF	TGTGCCTGGAGGAAGGAGGGGGGGGGCACAGATACGCAGTATTTT	TRBJ2-3	TRBV30	.	.
CASSFIRDDVGYTF	TGTGCCAGCAGCTTTATCCGGGACGACGTTGGCTACACCTTC	TRBJ1-2	TRBV5-4	once	.
CASSWGPRTYEQYF	TGTGCCAGTAGTTGGGGACCGAGGACCTACGAGCAGTACTTC	TRBJ2-7	TRBV19	few	.
CASSLIRDTGELFF	TGTGCCAGCAGCTTAATAAGAGACACCGGGGAGCTGTTTTTT	TRBJ2-2	TRBV7-3	.	.